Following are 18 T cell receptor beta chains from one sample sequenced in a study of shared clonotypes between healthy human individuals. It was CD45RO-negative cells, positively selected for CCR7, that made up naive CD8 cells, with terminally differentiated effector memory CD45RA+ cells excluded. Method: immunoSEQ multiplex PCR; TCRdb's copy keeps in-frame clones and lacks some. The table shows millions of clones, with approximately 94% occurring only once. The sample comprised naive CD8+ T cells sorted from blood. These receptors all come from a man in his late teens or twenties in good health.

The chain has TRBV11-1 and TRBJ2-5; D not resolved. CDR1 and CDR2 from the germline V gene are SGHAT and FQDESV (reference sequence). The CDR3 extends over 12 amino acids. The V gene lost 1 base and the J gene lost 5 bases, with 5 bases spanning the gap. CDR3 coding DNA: TGTGCCAGCAGCTTAGGGTCGGAGACCCAGTACTTC. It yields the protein CASSLGSETQYF.

The DNA for the CDR3 is TGTGCCAGCAGCACCAATGGCGAGGTGGATAATGAAAAACTGTTTTTT. Residues: CASSTNGEVDNEKLFF. The chain links TRBV28 to TRBJ1-4, with no clear D. The germline V and J ends were trimmed by 6 bases and 4 bases, with 18 bases remaining between them. The germline gives CDR1 MDHEN, CDR2 SYDVKM. The CDR3 extends over 16 amino acids.

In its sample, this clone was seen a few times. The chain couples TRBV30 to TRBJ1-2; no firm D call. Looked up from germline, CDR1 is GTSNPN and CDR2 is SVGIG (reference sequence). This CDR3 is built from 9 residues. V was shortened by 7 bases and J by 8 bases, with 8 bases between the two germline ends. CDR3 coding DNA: TGTGCCTCCAACGAGGGCTACACCTTC. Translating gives CASNEGYTF.

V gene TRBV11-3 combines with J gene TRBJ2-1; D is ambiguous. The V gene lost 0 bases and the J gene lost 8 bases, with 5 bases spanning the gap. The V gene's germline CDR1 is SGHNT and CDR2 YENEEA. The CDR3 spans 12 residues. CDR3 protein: CASSLDHHEQFF. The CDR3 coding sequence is TGTGCCAGCAGCTTAGACCACCATGAGCAGTTCTTC.

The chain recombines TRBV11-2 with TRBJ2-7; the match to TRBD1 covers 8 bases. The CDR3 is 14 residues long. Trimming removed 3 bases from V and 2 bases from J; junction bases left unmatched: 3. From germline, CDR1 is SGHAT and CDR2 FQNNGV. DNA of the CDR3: TGTGCCAGCAGCTTGAGACAGGGGACCTACGAGCAGTACTTC. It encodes CASSLRQGTYEQYF.

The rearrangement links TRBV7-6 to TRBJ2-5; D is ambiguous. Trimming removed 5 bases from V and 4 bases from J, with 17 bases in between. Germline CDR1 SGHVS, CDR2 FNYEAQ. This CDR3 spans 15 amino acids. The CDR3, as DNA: TGTGCCAGCAGCGCTTATCCAATGGGGATAGAGACCCAGTACTTC. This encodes CASSAYPMGIETQYF.

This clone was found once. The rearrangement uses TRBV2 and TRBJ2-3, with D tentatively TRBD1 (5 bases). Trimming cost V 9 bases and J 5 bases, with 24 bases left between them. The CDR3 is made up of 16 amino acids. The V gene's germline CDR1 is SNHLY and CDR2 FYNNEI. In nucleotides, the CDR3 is TGTGCCAGTAGACCCTTTAACCTGCAGGGTGAAGATACGCAGTATTTT. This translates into CASRPFNLQGEDTQYF.

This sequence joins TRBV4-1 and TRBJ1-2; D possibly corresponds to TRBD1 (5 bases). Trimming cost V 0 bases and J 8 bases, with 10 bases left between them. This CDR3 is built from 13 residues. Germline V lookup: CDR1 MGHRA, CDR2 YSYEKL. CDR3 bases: TGCGCCAGCAGCCAAGAGCAGGGCGGGGGCTACACCTTC. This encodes CASSQEQGGGYTF.

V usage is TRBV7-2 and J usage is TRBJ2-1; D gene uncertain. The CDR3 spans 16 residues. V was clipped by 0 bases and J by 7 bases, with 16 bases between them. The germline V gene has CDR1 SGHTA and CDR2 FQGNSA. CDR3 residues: CASSLAMEGLGNEQFF. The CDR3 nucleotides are TGTGCCAGCAGCTTAGCGATGGAAGGATTAGGGAATGAGCAGTTCTTC.

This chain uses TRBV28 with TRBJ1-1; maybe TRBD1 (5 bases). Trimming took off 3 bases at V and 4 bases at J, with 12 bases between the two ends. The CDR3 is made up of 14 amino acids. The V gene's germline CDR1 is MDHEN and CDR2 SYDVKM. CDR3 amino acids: CASSFTMGGTEAFF. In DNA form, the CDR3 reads TGTGCCAGCAGTTTTACAATGGGGGGCACTGAAGCTTTCTTT.

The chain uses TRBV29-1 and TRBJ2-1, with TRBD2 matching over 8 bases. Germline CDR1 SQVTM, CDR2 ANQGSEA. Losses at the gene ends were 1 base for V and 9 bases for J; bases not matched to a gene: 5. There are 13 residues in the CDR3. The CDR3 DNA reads TGCAGCGTTGAAGTGGGACTAGTTAGTGAGCAGTTCTTC. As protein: CSVEVGLVSEQFF.

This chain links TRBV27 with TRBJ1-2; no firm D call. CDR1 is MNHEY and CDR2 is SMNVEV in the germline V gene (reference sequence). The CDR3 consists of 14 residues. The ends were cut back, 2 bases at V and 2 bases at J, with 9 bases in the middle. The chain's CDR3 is CASSLVPGNYGYTF. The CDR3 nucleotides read TGTGCCAGCAGTTTAGTCCCAGGAAACTATGGCTACACCTTC.

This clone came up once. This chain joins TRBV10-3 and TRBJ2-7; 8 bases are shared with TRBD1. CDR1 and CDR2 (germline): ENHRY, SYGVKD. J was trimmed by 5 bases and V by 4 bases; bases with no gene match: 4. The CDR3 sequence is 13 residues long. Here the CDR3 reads CAISGTGTDEQYF. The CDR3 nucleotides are TGTGCCATCAGTGGGACAGGGACCGACGAGCAGTACTTC.

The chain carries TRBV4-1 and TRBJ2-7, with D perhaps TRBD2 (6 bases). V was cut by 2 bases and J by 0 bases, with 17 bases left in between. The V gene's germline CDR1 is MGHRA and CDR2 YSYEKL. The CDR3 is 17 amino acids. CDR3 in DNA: TGCGCCAGCAGCCAACGTTCTGGCGGGGAGTTCTCCTACGAGCAGTACTTC. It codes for CASSQRSGGEFSYEQYF.

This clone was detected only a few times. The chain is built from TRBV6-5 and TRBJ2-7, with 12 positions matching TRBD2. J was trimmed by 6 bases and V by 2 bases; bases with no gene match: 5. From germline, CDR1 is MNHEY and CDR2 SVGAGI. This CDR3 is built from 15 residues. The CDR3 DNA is TGTGCCAGCAGTTACCCTACTAGCGGGAGGCTCGAGCAGTACTTC. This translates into CASSYPTSGRLEQYF.

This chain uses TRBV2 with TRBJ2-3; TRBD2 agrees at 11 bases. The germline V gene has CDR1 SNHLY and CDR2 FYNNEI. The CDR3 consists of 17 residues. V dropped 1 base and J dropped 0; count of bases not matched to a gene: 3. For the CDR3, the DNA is TGTGCCAGCAGTGAAGTGGGACTAGCGGAGAGCACAGATACGCAGTATTTT. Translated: CASSEVGLAESTDTQYF.

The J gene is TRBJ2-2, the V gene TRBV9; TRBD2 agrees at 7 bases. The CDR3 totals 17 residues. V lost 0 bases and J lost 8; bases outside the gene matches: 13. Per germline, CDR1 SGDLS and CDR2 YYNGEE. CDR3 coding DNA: TGTGCCAGCAGCGTAGGTTCGAGCGGGGTCGTTCTGGGGGAGCTGTTTTTT. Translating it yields CASSVGSSGVVLGELFF.

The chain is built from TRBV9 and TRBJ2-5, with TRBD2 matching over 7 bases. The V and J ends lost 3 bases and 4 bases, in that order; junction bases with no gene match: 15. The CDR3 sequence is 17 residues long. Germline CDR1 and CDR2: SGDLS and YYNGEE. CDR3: CASSEGAGELLGETQYF. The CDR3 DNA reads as TGTGCCAGCAGCGAAGGGGCGGGGGAGCTATTGGGAGAGACCCAGTACTTC.